This T cell receptor beta chain was found in a study of radiotherapy plus CTLA-4 blockade in lung cancer. Study summary: Objective responses were documented in over 15% of patients, with disease control in about 28%.

This clone was counted between two and nine times. Its antigen remains unknown. Broader study findings: Early clonal dynamics of blood T cells, together with interferon-beta, were reported as the best response predictor. Radiotherapy with ipilimumab was followed by blood expansion of tumor-derived clones.

Germline CDR1 is SGHNT and CDR2 is YYREEE (reference sequence). The CDR3 covers 17 residues. V lost 0 bases and J lost 0, with 13 bases in between. Chemo-refractory metastatic non-small-cell lung cancer patients were treated with focal radiation plus CTLA-4 blockade with ipilimumab. Assay used: immunoSEQ multiplex PCR; TCRdb lists only in-frame clones, some missing. Of about 40,000 clones in the sample, approximately 68% are singletons; the top ten hold 9.8%. This receptor was identified in a human donor with non-small cell lung cancer who had stable disease on radiotherapy plus ipilimumab. This chain joins TRBV5-4 and TRBJ2-1; the D gene is possibly TRBD2 (5 bases). The sample in question was peripheral blood, obtained from a patient treated with radiotherapy plus ipilimumab. The CDR3 loop is CASSLDEGFSSYNEQFF. Written as DNA, the CDR3 is TGTGCCAGCAGCTTGGACGAGGGTTTCAGCTCCTACAATGAGCAGTTCTTC.